This T cell receptor (beta chain) was observed in a study of cytomegalovirus exposure and HLA in healthy donors. The PCR used 60 Vbeta and 13 Jbeta primers. In the study's own analysis: Unique TCR beta chains totaled roughly 79 million in a later count, with some 10 million of them shared. Method: immunoSEQ multiplex PCR; TCRdb's copy keeps in-frame clones and lacks some. V, J and clone size reflect that table, while D and trimming were determined from the DNA. The table includes some 150,000 clones, around 78% detected once. The CDR3 is 13 residues long. The V and J ends lost 5 bases and 1 base, in that order; junction bases with no gene match: 1. Germline V gene lookup returns CDR1 LNHDA and CDR2 SQIVND (reference sequence). Healthy people donating bone marrow made up the donors. Study results and caveats: TCR beta sequences numbering 15,000 to 20,000 were associated with HLA alleles at 0.05 false discovery rate in a later analysis. Researchers reported in a later analysis that common viral pathogens appeared linked to several top clusters.

As for this clone: The antigen is unknown.

The sequenced material came from PBMCs. This rearrangement joins TRBV19 to TRBJ1-1, with 7 bases identical to TRBD1. The sequence was collected from a female donor in good health and CMV-seropositive. The chain's CDR3 is CASSRQGNTEAFF. The CDR3 DNA follows: TGTGCCAGTAGTCGACAGGGGAACACTGAAGCTTTCTTT.